This passage covers 10 T cell receptor beta chains from one sample sequenced in a study of regulatory T cells in long-lasting Graves disease. Building the TCR beta libraries relied on iRepertoire HTBI primers, and CDR3 regions underwent Arm-PCR. Using its own MiXCR run on the multiplex PCR reads, TCRdb lists one record per CDR3 protein. The table includes 500,000 or so distinct CDR3 sequences, about 16% detected once. As to time point: newly diagnosed GD, antithyroid drugs for less than 3 months. PBMCs provided the RNA from which the TCR library was made. This sample also belongs to another study, concerning T cells in Graves' hyperthyroidism and ophthalmopathy.

The sequencing used peripheral blood mononuclear cells (PBMCs), collected at new diagnosis, from a patient treated with antithyroid drugs. The source of these receptors is a woman aged 35-65 years with Graves disease.

This clonotype was recorded many times. J is TRBJ1-6 and V is TRBV6-1; the match to TRBD1 covers 11 bases. V was pared by 6 bases and J by 10 bases, with 5 bases of the junction left unmatched. The CDR3 covers 14 residues. CDR1 MNHNS and CDR2 SASEGT come from the germline V gene. Here the CDR3 DNA reads TGTGCCAGCAGACAGGACAGGGGGCTGTCACCCCTCCACTTT. Residues: CASRQDRGLSPLHF.

The chain uses TRBV19 and TRBJ2-3; the match to TRBD2 covers 7 bases. CDR3 length: 14 amino acids. V was pared by 7 bases and J by 0 bases, with 4 bases of the junction left unmatched. Germline V lookup: CDR1 LNHDA, CDR2 SQIVND (reference sequence). The CDR3 region is CASKPGGSTDTQYF. CDR3 coding DNA: TGTGCCAGTAAGCCCGGGGGGAGCACAGATACGCAGTATTTT.

V gene TRBV9 combines with J gene TRBJ2-3; 13 nucleotides agree with TRBD2. Germline lookup yields CDR1 SGDLS and CDR2 YYNGEE. The length of the CDR3 is 17 residues. V was pared by 2 bases and J by 3 bases, with 6 bases of the junction left unmatched. In nucleotides, the CDR3 is TGTGCCAGCAGCGTGGGGGGGACTAGCGGGGAGACAGATACGCAGTATTTT. Amino acids: CASSVGGTSGETDTQYF. The variable domain in full, completed from reference TRBV9 and TRBJ2-3, reads DSGVTQTPKHLITATGQRVTLRCSPRSGDLSVYWYQQSLDQGLQFLIQYYNGEERAKGNILERFSAQQFPDLHSELNLSSLELGDSALYFCASSVGGTSGETDTQYFGPGTRLTVL.

This clonotype has more than one count but fewer than ten. V usage is TRBV11-2 and J usage is TRBJ1-4; D perhaps matches TRBD1 (5 bases). Germline V gene data show CDR1 as SGHAT and CDR2 as FQNNGV. CDR3 size: 14 residues. Trimming took 5 bases from V and 6 from J, leaving 13 bases between them. The CDR3: CASSAQTGYEKLFF. The CDR3 nucleotides are TGTGCCAGCAGCGCCCAAACAGGCTATGAAAAACTGTTTTTT. The entire variable domain, with the rest obtained from reference TRBV11-2 and TRBJ1-4, is as follows: EAGVAQSPRYKIIEKRQSVAFWCNPISGHATLYWYQQILGQGPKLLIQFQNNGVVDDSQLPKDRFSAERLKGVDSTLKIQPAKLEDSAVYLCASSAQTGYEKLFFGSGTQLSVL.

The chain combines TRBV3-1 with TRBJ2-7; D remains unclear. CDR1 and CDR2 from the germline V gene are LGHDT and YNNKEL (reference sequence). Trimming stripped 2 bases from V and 2 bases from J, with 10 bases between. The CDR3 is 14 amino acids. The CDR3 loop is CASSQSLAAYEQYF. CDR3 nucleotide sequence: TGTGCCAGCAGCCAAAGTCTGGCAGCCTACGAGCAGTACTTC.

This chain links TRBV19 with TRBJ1-2, with D hard to call. This CDR3 has 12 residues. V lost 6 bases and J lost 6, with 11 bases in between. Germline CDR1 LNHDA, CDR2 SQIVND (reference sequence). CDR3 nucleotides: TGTGCCAGTAGCCTGGGCAAAAATGGCTACACCTTC. Encoded protein: CASSLGKNGYTF. Full variable domain (rest looked up from reference TRBV19 and TRBJ1-2): DGGITQSPKYLFRKEGQNVTLSCEQNLNHDAMYWYRQDPGQGLRLIYYSQIVNDFQKGDIAEGYSVSREKKESFPLTVTSAQKNPTAFYLCASSLGKNGYTFGSGTRLTVV.

V is TRBV7-9 and J is TRBJ2-7; D gene ambiguous. Trimming cost V 0 bases and J 0 bases, with 6 bases left between them. Germline loops: CDR1 SEHNR, CDR2 FQNEAQ (reference sequence). This CDR3 contains 14 residues. In DNA form, the CDR3 reads TGTGCCAGCAGCTTAGCTCTAAGCTCCTACGAGCAGTACTTC. Its protein product is CASSLALSSYEQYF. Full variable domain (remainder filled in from reference TRBV7-9 and TRBJ2-7): DTGVSQNPRHKITKRGQNVTFRCDPISEHNRLYWYRQTLGQGPEFLTYFQNEAQLEKSRLLSDRFSAERPKGSFSTLEIQRTEQGDSAMYLCASSLALSSYEQYFGPGTRLTVT.

This clonotype was seen repeatedly, ten times or more. The chain couples TRBV9 to TRBJ2-7, with D perhaps being TRBD1 or TRBD2 (5 bases each). V lost 1 base and J 1 base, leaving 12 bases between the germline ends. The CDR3 sequence is 15 residues long. Per the germline V gene, CDR1 is SGDLS and CDR2 is YYNGEE. The DNA of the CDR3 is TGTGCCAGCAGCGTAACAGGAGGCCTATCCTACGAGCAGTACTTC. Translated, it gives CASSVTGGLSYEQYF.

This clonotype came up a few times. The chain has TRBV27 and TRBJ2-2; 8 bases fit TRBD1. The germline gives CDR1 MNHEY, CDR2 SMNVEV (reference sequence). With 5 bases clipped from V and 6 bases from J, the junction kept 5 bases outside the gene matches. The CDR3 spans 14 residues. The CDR3 reads CASSTQGAPGELFF. The CDR3 nucleotides are TGTGCCAGCAGTACCCAGGGGGCCCCCGGGGAGCTGTTTTTT.

The gene calls are TRBV11-2 and TRBJ2-1, with TRBD1 as a possible D gene (6 bases). Trimming stripped 5 bases from V and 8 bases from J, with 13 bases between. Germline V gives CDR1 SGHAT, CDR2 FQNNGV. The CDR3 has 13 residues. The CDR3 sequence is CASSPTGIHEQFF. The CDR3 DNA sequence: TGTGCCAGCAGCCCTACAGGGATCCATGAGCAGTTCTTC.